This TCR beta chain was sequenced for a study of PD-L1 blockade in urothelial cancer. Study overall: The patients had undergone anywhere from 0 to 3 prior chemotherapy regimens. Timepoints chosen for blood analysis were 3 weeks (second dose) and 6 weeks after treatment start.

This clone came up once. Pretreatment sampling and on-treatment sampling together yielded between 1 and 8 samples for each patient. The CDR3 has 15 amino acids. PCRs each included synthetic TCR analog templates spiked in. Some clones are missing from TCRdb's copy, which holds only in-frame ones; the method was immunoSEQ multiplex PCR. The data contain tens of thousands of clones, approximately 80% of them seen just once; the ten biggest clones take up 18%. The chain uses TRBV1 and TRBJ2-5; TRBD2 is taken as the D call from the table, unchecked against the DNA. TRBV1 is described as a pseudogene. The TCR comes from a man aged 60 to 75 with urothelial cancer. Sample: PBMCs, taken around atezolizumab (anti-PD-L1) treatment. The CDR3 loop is CTSSHARGYQETQYF. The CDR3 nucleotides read TGCACCAGCAGCCATGCTAGAGGGTACCAAGAGACCCAGTACTTC.